This record covers a single TCR beta chain. The antigen is undetermined. The authors incorporated unique molecular identifiers into the TCR beta cDNA libraries. Input of about 0.95 to 10 million T cells yielded a few hundred thousand cDNA molecules. TCRdb passed the PCR reads through MiXCR, listing each CDR3 protein once. The profile covers hundreds of thousands of distinct CDR3 sequences, with 59% appearing a single time and around 11% taken by the ten largest. The data are from a study of post-analysis software for immune sequencing data. Between the trimmed V and J ends, which lost 5 bases and 6 bases, there was a span of 10 bases. Germline assignment: CDR1 MNHNY and CDR2 SVGAGI (reference sequence). The CDR3 loop spans 12 amino acids. Overall study results and limits: In patients, about 5 TRBV segments were more frequent than in controls, with TRBV5-6, TRBV5-1 and TRBV20-1 among them.

The chain recombines TRBV6-6 with TRBJ1-1; D may be TRBD1 (5 bases). The sequenced sample was blood. The origin of this receptor is a girl aged 2 to 9 with multiple sclerosis. As DNA, the CDR3 is TGTGCCAGCAGTGCTACAGGCTCTGAAGCTTTCTTT. Translation: CASSATGSEAFF.